Below are 32 T cell receptor beta chains sequenced from a single sample in a study of beta chain features in type 1 diabetes. Expressed TCRB transcripts were sequenced after all isolated RNA was converted to cDNA. The data were produced by immunoSEQ multiplex PCR, yet TCRdb's version contains in-frame clones alone and is incomplete. The sample includes approximately 160,000 clones, roughly 9% of them seen just once. Source material: central memory CD4+ T cells from blood. Source of these receptors: a young woman in good health.

In its sample, this clone was seen a few times. V gene TRBV19 combines with J gene TRBJ1-1; 10 bases match TRBD1. The CDR3 is 15 residues long. V trimming: 6 bases; J trimming: 0 bases; junction bases outside the gene matches: 4. Germline V gives CDR1 LNHDA, CDR2 SQIVND (reference sequence). The CDR3: CASRPGQGMNTEAFF. The CDR3 DNA sequence: TGTGCCAGTAGGCCGGGACAGGGGATGAACACTGAAGCTTTCTTT.

This clone was seen only a few times. The chain joins TRBV13 to TRBJ1-1; TRBD1 matches 8 bases. Germline CDR1 PRHDT, CDR2 FYEKMQ (reference sequence). V was clipped by 4 bases and J by 2 bases; unmatched bases: 3. The length of the CDR3 is 14 residues. CDR3: CASSSTGGNTEAFF. In DNA form, the CDR3 reads TGTGCCAGCAGCTCTACAGGGGGTAACACTGAAGCTTTCTTT. Using reference TRBV13 and TRBJ1-1 for the parts outside the CDR3, the full variable domain is AAGVIQSPRHLIKEKRETATLKCYPIPRHDTVYWYQQGPGQDPQFLISFYEKMQSDKGSIPDRFSAQQFSDYHSELNMSSLELGDSALYFCASSSTGGNTEAFFGQGTRLTVV.

The V gene is TRBV6-1, the J gene TRBJ2-7, with a tentative D call TRBD2 (6 bases). The germline V and J ends were trimmed by 9 bases and 6 bases, with 18 bases remaining between them. The CDR3 consists of 13 residues. The V gene's germline CDR1 is MNHNS and CDR2 SASEGT. CDR3 sequence reads: CASNRDSIREQYF. In nucleotides, the CDR3 is TGTGCCAGTAACCGGGACTCCATTCGCGAGCAGTACTTC.

In its sample, this clone was seen a few times. V gene TRBV5-1 combines with J gene TRBJ2-7; 9 bases fit TRBD2. The CDR3 spans 15 residues. The junction had 6 bases not matched to a gene; V was cut back by 2 bases and J by 3 bases. Per germline, CDR1 SGHRS and CDR2 YFSETQ. In nucleotides, the CDR3 is TGCGCCAGCAGCTTACTAGCGGGTCCCAACTACGAGCAGTACTTC. As protein: CASSLLAGPNYEQYF. Full variable domain (outside the CDR3, taken from reference TRBV5-1 and TRBJ2-7): KAGVTQTPRYLIKTRGQQVTLSCSPISGHRSVSWYQQTPGQGLQFLFEYFSETQRNKGNFPGRFSGRQFSNSRSEMNVSTLELGDSALYLCASSLLAGPNYEQYFGPGTRLTVT.

The chain has TRBV7-2 and TRBJ2-1, with TRBD1 matching 7 bases. V was clipped by 2 bases and J by 7 bases; unmatched bases: 5. Germline V lookup: CDR1 SGHTA, CDR2 FQGNSA. This CDR3 spans 14 amino acids. The CDR3 region is CASSLRQGENEQFF. Written as DNA, the CDR3 is TGTGCCAGCAGCTTAAGGCAGGGGGAGAATGAGCAGTTCTTC.

This clone was counted a few times. The chain recombines TRBV19 with TRBJ1-2, with D possibly TRBD1 on 6 matching bases. From germline, CDR1 is LNHDA and CDR2 SQIVND (reference sequence). The CDR3 totals 15 residues. V was pared by 3 bases and J by 3 bases, with 14 bases between. The CDR3 reads CASSIWPGADYGYTF. The CDR3 DNA is TGTGCCAGTAGTATTTGGCCAGGGGCGGACTATGGCTACACCTTC.

This clone showed up just a few times. The J gene is TRBJ1-1, the V gene TRBV7-3; perhaps TRBD1 as D (5 bases). The V gene lost 0 bases and the J gene lost 6 bases, with 14 bases spanning the gap. Germline values: CDR1 SGHTA, CDR2 FQGTGA. The CDR3 is made up of 15 amino acids. The CDR3 nucleotides are TGTGCCAGCAGCTTAACGGGCAGGGCAGGCGCTGAAGCTTTCTTT. Residues: CASSLTGRAGAEAFF.

As to this clone: The junction shows a germline mismatch at one end, possibly a read error. This chain links TRBV7-2 with TRBJ1-2; maybe TRBD1 (5 bases). The germline gives CDR1 SGHTA, CDR2 FQGNSA. This CDR3 region has 14 residues. This chain's CDR3 is CASTLSRGNYGYTF. The CDR3, as DNA: TGTGCCAGCACCTTAAGTAGGGGCAACTATGGCTACACCTTC. Full variable domain (rest looked up from reference TRBV7-2 and TRBJ1-2): GAGVSQSPSNKVTEKGKDVELRCDPISGHTALYWYRQSLGQGLEFLIYFQGNSAPDKSGLPSDRFSAERTGGSVSTLTIQRTQQEDSAVYLCASTLSRGNYGYTFGSGTRLTVV.

This clone was observed a few times. The V gene is TRBV30, the J gene TRBJ2-5, with D perhaps matching TRBD1 (6 bases). The germline CDR1 and CDR2 sequences are GTSNPN and SVGIG (reference sequence). The CDR3 spans 12 residues. V was pared by 1 base and J by 5 bases, with 8 bases between. CDR3 sequence (DNA): TGTGCCTGGAGTGACAGGGACGAGACCCAGTACTTC. Amino acids: CAWSDRDETQYF.

Comment on this clone: The sample holds other DNA sequences that translate to the same CDR3. The V gene is TRBV9, the J gene TRBJ2-7; 8 nucleotides align to TRBD2. Germline trimming cut 4 bases from V and 1 base from J; bases unmatched to any gene: 4. CDR1 SGDLS and CDR2 YYNGEE come from the germline V gene. The length of the CDR3 is 14 residues. The CDR3 region has the DNA TGTGCCAGCAGCCGGGCGGGGGGATCCTACGAGCAGTACTTC. Translation: CASSRAGGSYEQYF.

There are a few counts of this clone. This chain uses TRBV5-5 with TRBJ2-3, with 9 bases fitting TRBD2. The length of the CDR3 is 14 residues. Trimming cost V 9 bases and J 3 bases; bases outside gene matches: 8. Germline lookup yields CDR1 SGHKS and CDR2 YYEKEE (reference sequence). CDR3 sequence reads: CATKNGLATDTQYF. The CDR3 DNA follows: TGTGCCACCAAGAACGGACTAGCGACAGATACGCAGTATTTT.

The sample holds a few counts of this clone. V is TRBV19 and J is TRBJ2-1, with 10 bases fitting TRBD2. V shed 6 bases and J 0 bases; nucleotides not matched to a gene: 8. CDR1 LNHDA and CDR2 SQIVND come from the germline V gene (reference sequence). CDR3 size: 17 residues. CDR3 DNA: TGTGCCAGTAGACGGCTAGCGGGAGCCATCTCCTACAATGAGCAGTTCTTC. Residues: CASRRLAGAISYNEQFF.

The table lists this clone with a few counts. The rearrangement links TRBV7-2 to TRBJ2-5, with TRBD2 matching over 11 bases. This CDR3 contains 17 residues. Germline assignment: CDR1 SGHTA and CDR2 FQGNSA. The V segment lost 3 bases and the J segment 2 bases; nucleotides outside the gene matches: 8. The CDR3 nucleotides read TGTGCCAGCAGCTTTTCGTCTAGCGGGGGGTTACAAGAGACCCAGTACTTC. The encoded protein is CASSFSSSGGLQETQYF.

Only a few counts were recorded for this clone. CDR3 amino acids: CASSLVPANEAFF. The DNA for the CDR3 is TGTGCCAGCAGCTTAGTCCCCGCTAATGAAGCTTTCTTT. This rearrangement joins TRBV7-9 to TRBJ1-1, with D uncertain. Germline assignment: CDR1 SEHNR and CDR2 FQNEAQ (reference sequence). V was shortened by 1 base and J by 7 bases, with 10 bases between the two germline ends. The CDR3 extends over 13 amino acids.

The gene calls are TRBV4-3 and TRBJ1-1; perhaps TRBD1 as D (5 bases). CDR3 length: 16 residues. The V gene's germline CDR1 is LGHNA and CDR2 YSLEER. Between the trimmed V and J ends, which lost 4 bases and 1 base, there was a span of 16 bases. The CDR3 protein is CASSPQGTDGNTEAFF. The CDR3 coding sequence is TGCGCCAGCAGCCCTCAGGGAACGGATGGGAACACTGAAGCTTTCTTT.

The chain carries TRBV6-1 and TRBJ2-7, with a weak D call TRBD2 (6 bases). Per the germline V gene, CDR1 is MNHNS and CDR2 is SASEGT. The CDR3 is 14 amino acids. V lost 2 bases and J lost 4, with 12 bases in between. CDR3 nucleotides: TGTGCCAGCAGTGAACTAGCGCAAGGGTACGAGCAGTACTTC. Its protein is CASSELAQGYEQYF.

This clone appeared a few times. The gene calls are TRBV2 and TRBJ2-3; the D is unclear. CDR3 length equals 11 residues. The germline V gene encodes CDR1 SNHLY and CDR2 FYNNEI. The V end was cut by 10 bases, the J end by 6 bases, with 11 bases between. CDR3 loop: CAIALEDTQYF. The CDR3 nucleotides read TGTGCCATTGCTTTAGAGGATACGCAGTATTTT.

This clone was seen more than once but under ten times. The identical CDR3 is also encoded by other nucleotide sequences in the sample. V gene TRBV15 combines with J gene TRBJ2-5, with 7 nucleotides matching TRBD2. The CDR3 spans 14 residues. The ends lost 3 bases at V and 4 bases at J; junction bases unmatched: 5. Germline values: CDR1 LNHNV, CDR2 YYDKDF (reference sequence). CDR3 DNA sequence: TGTGCCACCAGCAGGGGTGGGGGGGGAGAGACCCAGTACTTC. Residues: CATSRGGGGETQYF.

This clone came up a few times. The V and J genes are TRBV4-2 and TRBJ2-3; 9 bases line up with TRBD2. Germline CDR1 and CDR2: LGHNA and YNFKEQ. V shed 1 base, J shed 0 bases, and the junction held 5 bases outside the gene matches. The CDR3 is 17 residues long. This CDR3 reads CASSQGRLAVSTDTQYF. The CDR3 coding sequence is TGTGCCAGCAGCCAAGGGAGACTAGCGGTTAGCACAGATACGCAGTATTTT.

The chain combines TRBV10-1 with TRBJ2-7; D gene uncertain. The CDR3 sequence is 12 residues long. Trimming cost V 4 bases and J 7 bases, with 11 bases left between them. Germline V gene data show CDR1 as WNHNN and CDR2 as SYGVQD (reference sequence). For the CDR3, the DNA is TGCGCCAGCAGTGGACCGGGTGGGGAGCAGTACTTC. Its translation: CASSGPGGEQYF.

Concerning this clone: This may be a read error: a much more frequent sequence differs by one nucleotide. The chain combines TRBV4-2 with TRBJ2-1, with 7 bases lining up with TRBD2. CDR1 and CDR2 (germline): LGHNA, YNFKEQ. V lost 3 bases and J lost 6; bases outside the gene matches: 5. CDR3 length: 14 residues. The CDR3 nucleotides are TGTGCCAGCAGCCACGGACTAGTCGGCAATGAGCAGTTCTTC. It specifies CASSHGLVGNEQFF.

This clone showed up just a few times. The rearrangement links TRBV9 to TRBJ1-1, with TRBD1 identical over 7 bases. The CDR3 loop spans 11 amino acids. CDR1 and CDR2 (germline): SGDLS, YYNGEE. Trimming at V came to 4 bases and at J to 10 bases, leaving 4 bases not matched to a gene. Here the CDR3 reads CASSKGGRAFF. The CDR3 DNA reads TGTGCCAGCAGCAAAGGGGGCCGAGCTTTCTTT.

The rearrangement joins TRBV7-9 to TRBJ2-7; the match to TRBD1 covers 10 bases. Germline V gene sequence: CDR1 SEHNR, CDR2 FQNEAQ (reference sequence). The CDR3 is made up of 15 amino acids. V shed 3 bases, J shed 5 bases, and the junction held 7 bases outside the gene matches. The CDR3 spells CASSFRDRGTHEQYF. The CDR3 DNA follows: TGTGCCAGCAGCTTCCGGGACAGGGGAACCCACGAGCAGTACTTC. The full variable domain, rest sourced from reference TRBV7-9 and TRBJ2-7, is DTGVSQNPRHKITKRGQNVTFRCDPISEHNRLYWYRQTLGQGPEFLTYFQNEAQLEKSRLLSDRFSAERPKGSFSTLEIQRTEQGDSAMYLCASSFRDRGTHEQYFGPGTRLTVT.

This clone was counted a few times. The chain has TRBV7-6 and TRBJ2-5, with D perhaps TRBD2 (7 bases). Trimming cost V 1 base and J 4 bases, with 13 bases left between them. The germline V gene encodes CDR1 SGHVS and CDR2 FNYEAQ. This CDR3 region has 15 residues. CDR3 in amino acids: CASSLVGGLGETQYF. CDR3 DNA: TGTGCCAGCAGCTTAGTCGGGGGGCTGGGAGAGACCCAGTACTTC.

This clone came up a few times. This rearrangement joins TRBV6-1 to TRBJ1-6; tentative D call: TRBD1 (6 bases). Germline V lookup: CDR1 MNHNS, CDR2 SASEGT. V was pared by 10 bases and J by 7 bases, with 17 bases between. This CDR3 region has 14 residues. CDR3 region: CAIRRARGNSPLHF. CDR3 DNA sequence: TGTGCCATCAGGCGGGCCAGGGGAAATTCACCCCTCCACTTT.

This chain uses TRBV18 with TRBJ2-7; 14 nucleotides agree with TRBD2. Germline lookup yields CDR1 KGHSH and CDR2 LQKENI. The V and J ends lost 3 bases and 4 bases, in that order; junction bases with no gene match: 5. This CDR3 region has 16 residues. The CDR3 sequence is CASSPPGTSGGYEQYF. DNA for the CDR3: TGTGCCAGCTCACCCCCCGGGACTAGCGGGGGTTACGAGCAGTACTTC.

The chain carries TRBV30 and TRBJ1-2; 10 bases line up with TRBD1. Germline V gene sequence: CDR1 GTSNPN, CDR2 SVGIG (reference sequence). V gave up 4 bases and J gave up 7 bases; unmatched junction bases: 9. This CDR3 has 14 amino acids. CDR3 DNA: TGTGCCTGGACGCCGGGACAGGGGATACGTGGCTACACCTTC. It encodes CAWTPGQGIRGYTF. Using reference TRBV30 and TRBJ1-2 for the parts outside the CDR3, the full variable domain is SQTIHQWPATLVQPVGSPLSLECTVEGTSNPNLYWYRQAAGRGLQLLFYSVGIGQISSEVPQNLSASRPQDRQFILSSKKLLLSDSGFYLCAWTPGQGIRGYTFGSGTRLTVV.

This clone was counted a few times. CDR3 bases: TGTGCCAGCAGTTTATACTACAATGAGCAGTTCTTC. Its protein product is CASSLYYNEQFF. The V and J genes are TRBV6-7 and TRBJ2-1; D not resolved. TRBV6-7 is an ORF; its function is uncertain. CDR3 length equals 12 residues. V was shortened by 4 bases and J by 3 bases, with 4 bases between the two germline ends.

This clone was observed a handful of times. The chain carries TRBV11-2 and TRBJ2-7, with 9 bases that match TRBD1. J gave up 6 bases and V 4 bases, and 7 bases lay outside the gene matches. This CDR3 contains 14 residues. Germline V gene data show CDR1 as SGHAT and CDR2 as FQNNGV. CDR3 DNA: TGTGCCAGCAGCTCGACCGGGACAGGGAGCGAGCAGTACTTC. It yields the protein CASSSTGTGSEQYF.

This clone was counted only a few times. The chain is built from TRBV6-6 and TRBJ1-2; TRBD1 matches 7 bases. Trimming at V came to 5 bases and at J to 3 bases, leaving 3 bases not matched to a gene. The CDR3 totals 13 residues. The germline V gene has CDR1 MNHNY and CDR2 SVGAGI (reference sequence). CDR3 nucleotide sequence: TGTGCCAGCAGTAGACAGGGTGACTATGGCTACACCTTC. Translated: CASSRQGDYGYTF.

The gene calls are TRBV5-8 and TRBJ2-6; possible D gene TRBD2, 6 bases. Trimming pared 3 bases from V and 1 base from J, leaving 20 bases between. The CDR3 covers 19 residues. Germline V gene sequence: CDR1 SGHTS, CDR2 YDEGEE. DNA for the CDR3: TGTGCCAGCAGCTCGCAGGCGGGGATTGTGCTATCTGGGGCCAACGTCCTGACTTTC. The encoded protein is CASSSQAGIVLSGANVLTF.

The V gene is TRBV5-1, the J gene TRBJ1-2; the match to TRBD1 covers 8 bases. CDR1 is SGHRS, CDR2 YFSETQ, per germline. CDR3 length equals 14 residues. The J segment lost 10 bases and the V segment lost 4 bases, leaving 12 bases of the junction unmatched. As DNA, the CDR3 is TGCGCCAGCAGCACCGGGACAGGCGATCCTCCCTACACCTTC. Its protein product is CASSTGTGDPPYTF.